One and the same sample provided the 11 T cell receptor beta chains below, sequenced in a study of blood T cells in healthy people across ages. Alongside a J-beta primer mix, a sample-barcoded 5' primer served in a second PCR lasting roughly 7 to 12 cycles. TCRdb fed the 5' RACE reads into MiXCR, producing one record per CDR3 protein. In the table there are about 1.4 million distinct CDR3 sequences, roughly 60% of which are singletons. The sequencing input was blood. Every receptor here comes from a man between 18 and 35 years old in good health.

The gene calls are TRBV9 and TRBJ2-1; D gene uncertain. Germline CDR1 reads SGDLS; CDR2 reads YYNGEE. The CDR3 covers 13 residues. The germline V and J ends were trimmed by 1 base and 7 bases, with 9 bases remaining between them. CDR3 amino acids: CASSVPVGNEQFF. CDR3 DNA: TGTGCCAGCAGCGTACCGGTGGGGAATGAGCAGTTCTTC.

V gene TRBV6-5 combines with J gene TRBJ2-5; 7 bases fit TRBD2. V lost 8 bases, J lost 1 base, and 10 bases stayed unmatched. Germline assignment: CDR1 MNHEY and CDR2 SVGAGI. The CDR3 contains 15 residues. This chain's CDR3 is CASVSLGGGQETQYF. The CDR3 coding sequence is TGTGCCAGCGTTAGTCTGGGCGGGGGCCAAGAGACCCAGTACTTC.

J is TRBJ1-5 and V is TRBV20-1; D might be TRBD1 (5 bases). This CDR3 comprises 14 residues. Germline CDR1 is DFQATT and CDR2 is SNEGSKA (reference sequence). V was pared by 3 bases and J by 7 bases, with 16 bases between. The CDR3 region has the DNA TGCAGTGCTAGTCTAGGGGCTCCGGACCAGCCCCAGCATTTT. Translation: CSASLGAPDQPQHF.

The chain carries TRBV20-1 and TRBJ2-3, with 13 bases aligning to TRBD2. CDR1 and CDR2 from the germline V gene are DFQATT and SNEGSKA (reference sequence). The length of the CDR3 is 16 residues. V lost 5 bases, J lost 4 bases, and 9 bases stayed unmatched. The CDR3 DNA reads TGCAGTGCTCCCCCCACTAGCGGGAGGGATCCAGATACGCAGTATTTT. Translated, it gives CSAPPTSGRDPDTQYF.

The genes are TRBV24-1 and TRBJ1-2; D unresolved. Germline CDR1 is KGHDR and CDR2 is SFDVKD. This CDR3 contains 15 residues. Trimming took 2 bases from V and 6 from J, leaving 15 bases between them. The CDR3 DNA sequence: TGTGCCACCAGTGATTCGCAGGCGAACATCGATGGCTACACCTTC. Protein: CATSDSQANIDGYTF.

The table lists this clonotype with a few counts. This chain links TRBV20-1 with TRBJ2-3; 11 bases are a match to TRBD2. V dropped 4 bases and J dropped 0; count of bases not matched to a gene: 6. This CDR3 has 16 amino acids. The germline V gene has CDR1 DFQATT and CDR2 SNEGSKA (reference sequence). This CDR3 is CSAKGSGGASTDTQYF. The CDR3 DNA reads as TGCAGTGCTAAGGGTAGCGGGGGGGCTAGCACAGATACGCAGTATTTT.

J is TRBJ2-7 and V is TRBV6-1; D not resolved. This CDR3 region has 14 residues. The germline CDR1 and CDR2 sequences are MNHNS and SASEGT. Trimming removed 1 base from V and 1 base from J, with 8 bases in between. CDR3 in amino acids: CASSEGTLSYEQYF. In DNA form, the CDR3 reads TGTGCCAGCAGTGAAGGGACCCTATCCTACGAGCAGTACTTC.

A few counts support this clonotype. V and J are TRBV6-5 and TRBJ2-1; D uncertain. The CDR3 has 15 amino acids. CDR1 is MNHEY, CDR2 SVGAGI, per germline. The ends were cut back, 0 bases at V and 0 bases at J, with 6 bases in the middle. CDR3: CASSYSESSYNEQFF. The CDR3 bases are TGTGCCAGCAGTTACTCGGAGAGCTCCTACAATGAGCAGTTCTTC.

The chain recombines TRBV20-1 with TRBJ2-4, with no clear D. The J call could be wrong; TRBJ2-7 is a better fit for the DNA end. Germline CDR1 DFQATT, CDR2 SNEGSKA (reference sequence). This CDR3 is 11 amino acids long. This CDR3 is CSARAHYEQYF. The CDR3 bases are TGCAGTGCTAGGGCCCACTACGAGCAGTACTTC.

This chain connects TRBV7-8 to TRBJ1-5; no definite D call. The CDR3 length is 17 residues. Trimming removed 5 bases at V and 2 bases at J, with 19 bases between. Germline values: CDR1 SGHVS, CDR2 FQNEAQ. This chain's CDR3 is CASSLALIFYGNQPQHF. The CDR3 coding sequence is TGTGCCAGCAGCCTCGCCCTGATCTTCTATGGCAATCAGCCCCAGCATTTT.

Notes on this clonotype: One end of the junction fails to match germline, which may point to a read error. The chain links TRBV7-9 to TRBJ2-1; tentatively, D is TRBD2 (6 bases). The last part of the DNA fits TRBJ2-7 better; the J call may be wrong. Germline assignment: CDR1 SEHNR and CDR2 FQNEAQ (reference sequence). The CDR3 spans 15 residues. CDR3 sequence (DNA): TGTACCAGCTCCGGTATGGAGGGGAAGGATTACGAGCAGTACTTC. This translates into CTSSGMEGKDYEQYF.